This entry concerns a single T cell receptor (beta chain). What it binds is unknown. The CDR3 is 13 amino acids. V shed 3 bases and J shed 1 base, with 6 bases lying between them. Generated by immunoSEQ multiplex PCR, the TCRdb table keeps only in-frame clones and is missing some. The sample includes approximately 110,000 clones, about 90% of them seen just once. This entry comes from a study of T cell responses to AZD1222 COVID-19 vaccine. Whole-study findings and limits: Possibly, clonal diversity was underestimated; donors were largely white British and included more females. Vaccination with two AZD1222 doses was followed by a rise in Spike-specific TCR breadth and depth. Repertoire sampling happened only post peak T cell response.

The rearrangement links TRBV12-3 or TRBV12-4 to TRBJ2-5, with a tentative D call TRBD2 (6 bases). The TCR comes from an adult who received the AZD1222 COVID-19 vaccine. Sample: peripheral blood, taken 28 days after the second AZD1222 dose. Written as DNA, the CDR3 is TGTGCCAGCAGTTTTAGCGGCCAAGAGACCCAGTACTTC. Amino acid sequence: CASSFSGQETQYF.